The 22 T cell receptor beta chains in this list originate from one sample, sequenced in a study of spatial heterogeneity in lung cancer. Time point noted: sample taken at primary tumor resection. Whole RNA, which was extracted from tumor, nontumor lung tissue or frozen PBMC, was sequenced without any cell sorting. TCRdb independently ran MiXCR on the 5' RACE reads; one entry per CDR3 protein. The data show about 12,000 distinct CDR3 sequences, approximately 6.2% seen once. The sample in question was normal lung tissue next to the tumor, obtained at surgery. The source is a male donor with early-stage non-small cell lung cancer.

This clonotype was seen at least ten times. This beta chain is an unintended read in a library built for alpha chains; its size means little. The CDR3 protein is CATSSRGSSYNEQFF. The CDR3 DNA reads as TGTGCCACCAGCTCAAGGGGAAGCTCCTACAATGAGCAGTTCTTC. J is TRBJ2-1 and V is TRBV24-1; perhaps TRBD1 as D (5 bases). Germline V gene sequence: CDR1 KGHDR, CDR2 SFDVKD. The CDR3 is 15 amino acids. Trimming cost V 7 bases and J 0 bases, with 12 bases left between them.

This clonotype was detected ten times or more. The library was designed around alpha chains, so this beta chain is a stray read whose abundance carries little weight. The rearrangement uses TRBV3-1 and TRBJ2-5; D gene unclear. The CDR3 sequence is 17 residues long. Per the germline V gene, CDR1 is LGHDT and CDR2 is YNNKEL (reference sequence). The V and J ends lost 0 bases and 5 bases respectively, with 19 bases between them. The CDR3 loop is CASSQDGARSSRETQYF. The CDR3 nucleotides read TGTGCCAGCAGCCAAGATGGTGCCAGGTCCTCAAGGGAGACCCAGTACTTC.

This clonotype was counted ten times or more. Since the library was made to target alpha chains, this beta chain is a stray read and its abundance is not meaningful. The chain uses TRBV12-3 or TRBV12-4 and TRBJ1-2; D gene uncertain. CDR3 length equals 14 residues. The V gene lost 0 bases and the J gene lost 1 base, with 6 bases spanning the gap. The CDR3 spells CASSLARDNYGYTF. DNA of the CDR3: TGTGCCAGCAGTTTAGCTCGGGATAACTATGGCTACACCTTC.

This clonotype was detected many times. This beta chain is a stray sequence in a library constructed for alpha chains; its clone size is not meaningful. CDR3 in DNA: TGCGCCAGCAGCCAATGGACGGGACTAGCGGGAGCCCACGAGCAGTACTTC. This codes for CASSQWTGLAGAHEQYF. This rearrangement joins TRBV4-1 to TRBJ2-7; 14 bases match TRBD2. Germline lookup yields CDR1 MGHRA and CDR2 YSYEKL. There are 17 residues in the CDR3. V gave up 2 bases and J gave up 5 bases; unmatched junction bases: 8.

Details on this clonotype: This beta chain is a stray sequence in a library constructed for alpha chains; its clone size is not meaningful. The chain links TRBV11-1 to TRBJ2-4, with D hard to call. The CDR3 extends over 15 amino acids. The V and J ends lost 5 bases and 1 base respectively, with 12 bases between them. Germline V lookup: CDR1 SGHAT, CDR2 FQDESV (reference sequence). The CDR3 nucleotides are TGTGCCAGCAGCGATGGAAATCTGGCCAAAAACATTCAGTACTTC. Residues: CASSDGNLAKNIQYF.

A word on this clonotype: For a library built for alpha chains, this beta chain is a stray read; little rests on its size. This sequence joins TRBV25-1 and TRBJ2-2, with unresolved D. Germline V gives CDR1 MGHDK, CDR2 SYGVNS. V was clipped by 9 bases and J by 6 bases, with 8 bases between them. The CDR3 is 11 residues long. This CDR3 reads CASEVAGELFF. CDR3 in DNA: TGTGCCAGTGAGGTTGCCGGGGAGCTGTTTTTT. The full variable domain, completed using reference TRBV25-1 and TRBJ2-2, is EADIYQTPRYLVIGTGKKITLECSQTMGHDKMYWYQQDPGMELHLIHYSYGVNSTEKGDLSSESTVSRIRTEHFPLTLESARPSHTSQYLCASEVAGELFFGEGSRLTVL.

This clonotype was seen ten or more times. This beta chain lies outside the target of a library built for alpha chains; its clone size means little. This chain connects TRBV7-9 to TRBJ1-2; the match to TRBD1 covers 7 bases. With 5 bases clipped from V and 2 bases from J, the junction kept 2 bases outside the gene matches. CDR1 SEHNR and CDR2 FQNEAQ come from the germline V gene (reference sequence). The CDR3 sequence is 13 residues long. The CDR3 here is CASSPTGNYGYTF. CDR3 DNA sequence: TGTGCCAGCAGCCCGACAGGGAACTATGGCTACACCTTC.

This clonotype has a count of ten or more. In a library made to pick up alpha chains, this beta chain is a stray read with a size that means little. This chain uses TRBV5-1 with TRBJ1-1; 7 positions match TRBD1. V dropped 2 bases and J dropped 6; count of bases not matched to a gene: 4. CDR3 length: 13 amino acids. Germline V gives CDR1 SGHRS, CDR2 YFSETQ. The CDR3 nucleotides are TGCGCCAGCAGCTTTTGGCAGGGGGCTGAAGCTTTCTTT. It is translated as CASSFWQGAEAFF.

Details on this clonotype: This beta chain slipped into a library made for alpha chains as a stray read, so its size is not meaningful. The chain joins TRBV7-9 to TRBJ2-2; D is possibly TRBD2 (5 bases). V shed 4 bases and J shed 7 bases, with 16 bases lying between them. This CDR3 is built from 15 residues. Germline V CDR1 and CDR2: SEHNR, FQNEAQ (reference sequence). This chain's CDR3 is CASSSGSGLGGELFF. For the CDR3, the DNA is TGTGCCAGCAGCTCGGGATCGGGCCTGGGCGGGGAGCTGTTTTTT. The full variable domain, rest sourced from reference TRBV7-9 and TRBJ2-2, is DTGVSQNPRHKITKRGQNVTFRCDPISEHNRLYWYRQTLGQGPEFLTYFQNEAQLEKSRLLSDRFSAERPKGSFSTLEIQRTEQGDSAMYLCASSSGSGLGGELFFGEGSRLTVL.

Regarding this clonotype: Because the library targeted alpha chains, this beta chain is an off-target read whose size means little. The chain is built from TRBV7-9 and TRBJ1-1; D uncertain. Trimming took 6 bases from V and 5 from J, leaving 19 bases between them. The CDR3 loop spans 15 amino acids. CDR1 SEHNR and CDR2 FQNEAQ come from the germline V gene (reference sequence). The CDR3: CASREDTGRFTEAFF. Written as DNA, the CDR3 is TGTGCCAGCAGGGAAGACACCGGGAGATTTACTGAAGCTTTCTTT.

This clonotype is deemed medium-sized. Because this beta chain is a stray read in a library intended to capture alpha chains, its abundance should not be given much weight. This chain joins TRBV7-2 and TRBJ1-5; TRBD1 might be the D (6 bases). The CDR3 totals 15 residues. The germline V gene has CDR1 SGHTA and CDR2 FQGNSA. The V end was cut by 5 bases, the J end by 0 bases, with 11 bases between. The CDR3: CASSQQGFSNQPQHF. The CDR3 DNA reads TGTGCCAGCAGCCAACAGGGTTTTAGCAATCAGCCCCAGCATTTT.

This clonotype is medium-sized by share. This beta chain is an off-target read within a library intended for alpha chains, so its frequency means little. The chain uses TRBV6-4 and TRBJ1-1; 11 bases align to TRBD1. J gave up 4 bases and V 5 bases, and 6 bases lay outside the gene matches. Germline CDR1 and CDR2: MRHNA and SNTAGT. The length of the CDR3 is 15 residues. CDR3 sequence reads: CASSPDRGRRTEAFF. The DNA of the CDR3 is TGTGCCAGCAGTCCGGACAGGGGGCGGCGCACTGAAGCTTTCTTT.

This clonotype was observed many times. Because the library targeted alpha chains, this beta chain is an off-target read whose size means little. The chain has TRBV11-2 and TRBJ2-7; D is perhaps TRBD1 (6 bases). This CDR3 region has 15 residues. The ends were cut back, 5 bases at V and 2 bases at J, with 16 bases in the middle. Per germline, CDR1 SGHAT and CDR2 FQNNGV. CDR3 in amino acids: CASSLGRGPPYEQYF. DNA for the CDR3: TGTGCCAGCAGCCTAGGCAGGGGTCCCCCCTACGAGCAGTACTTC.

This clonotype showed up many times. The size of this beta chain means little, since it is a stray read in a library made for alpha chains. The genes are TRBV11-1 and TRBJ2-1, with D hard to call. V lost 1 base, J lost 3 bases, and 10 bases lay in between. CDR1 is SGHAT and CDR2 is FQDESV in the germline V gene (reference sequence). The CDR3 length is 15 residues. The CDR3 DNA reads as TGTGCCAGCAGCTTAGTGTTCAGGAGCTACAATGAGCAGTTCTTC. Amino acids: CASSLVFRSYNEQFF.

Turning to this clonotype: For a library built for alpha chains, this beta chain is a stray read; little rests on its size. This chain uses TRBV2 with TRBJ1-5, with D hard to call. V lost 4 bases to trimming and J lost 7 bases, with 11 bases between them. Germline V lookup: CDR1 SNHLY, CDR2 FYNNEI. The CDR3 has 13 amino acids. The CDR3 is CASSAWVGQPQHF. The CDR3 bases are TGTGCCAGCAGTGCCTGGGTTGGGCAGCCCCAGCATTTT.

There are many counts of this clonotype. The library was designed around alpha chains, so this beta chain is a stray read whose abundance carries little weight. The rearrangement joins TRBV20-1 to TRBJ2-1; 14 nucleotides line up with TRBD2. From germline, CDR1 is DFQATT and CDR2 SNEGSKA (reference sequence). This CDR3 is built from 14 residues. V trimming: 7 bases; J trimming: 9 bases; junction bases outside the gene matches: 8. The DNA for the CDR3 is TGCAGTGGTGGACTAGCGGGAGGCCGGAGTGAGCAGTTCTTC. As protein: CSGGLAGGRSEQFF.

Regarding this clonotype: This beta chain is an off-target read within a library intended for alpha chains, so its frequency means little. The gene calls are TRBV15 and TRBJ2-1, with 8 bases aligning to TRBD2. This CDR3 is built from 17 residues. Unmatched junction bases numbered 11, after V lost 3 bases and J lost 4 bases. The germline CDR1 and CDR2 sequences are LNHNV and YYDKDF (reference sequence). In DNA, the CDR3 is TGTGCCACCAGCAGGACCTCCGGACTAGCACTGTACAATGAGCAGTTCTTC. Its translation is CATSRTSGLALYNEQFF.

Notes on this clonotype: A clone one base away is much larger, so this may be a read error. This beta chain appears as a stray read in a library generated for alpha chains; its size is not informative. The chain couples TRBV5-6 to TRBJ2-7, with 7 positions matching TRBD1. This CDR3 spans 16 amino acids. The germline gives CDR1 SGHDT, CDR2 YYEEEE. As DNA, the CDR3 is TGTGTCAGCAGCTTGTACTTCCGGGGACAGTCCTACGAGCAGTACTTC. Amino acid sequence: CVSSLYFRGQSYEQYF.

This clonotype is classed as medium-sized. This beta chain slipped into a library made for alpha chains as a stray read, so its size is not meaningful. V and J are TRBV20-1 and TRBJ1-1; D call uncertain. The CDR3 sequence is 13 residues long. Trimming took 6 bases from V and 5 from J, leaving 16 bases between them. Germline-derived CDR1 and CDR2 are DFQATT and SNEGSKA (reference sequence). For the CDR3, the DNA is TGCAGTGCCCTGCCCCCCGGGCGGACTGAAGCTTTCTTT. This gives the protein CSALPPGRTEAFF.

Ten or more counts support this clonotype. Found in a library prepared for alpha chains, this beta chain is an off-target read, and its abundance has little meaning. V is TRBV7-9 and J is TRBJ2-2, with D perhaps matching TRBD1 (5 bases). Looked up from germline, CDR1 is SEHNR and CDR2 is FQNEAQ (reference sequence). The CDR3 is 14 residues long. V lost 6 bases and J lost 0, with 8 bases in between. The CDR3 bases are TGTGCCAGCAGAGTGACAGCGAACACCGGGGAGCTGTTTTTT. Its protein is CASRVTANTGELFF. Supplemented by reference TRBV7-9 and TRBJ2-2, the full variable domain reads DTGVSQNPRHKITKRGQNVTFRCDPISEHNRLYWYRQTLGQGPEFLTYFQNEAQLEKSRLLSDRFSAERPKGSFSTLEIQRTEQGDSAMYLCASRVTANTGELFFGEGSRLTVL.

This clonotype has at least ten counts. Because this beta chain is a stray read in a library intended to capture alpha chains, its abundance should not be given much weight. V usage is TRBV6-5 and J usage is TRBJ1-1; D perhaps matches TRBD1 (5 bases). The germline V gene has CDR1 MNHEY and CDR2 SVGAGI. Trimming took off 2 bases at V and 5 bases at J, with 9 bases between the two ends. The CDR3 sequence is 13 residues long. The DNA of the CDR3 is TGTGCCAGCAGTTACCGGGCAGGGACTGAAGCTTTCTTT. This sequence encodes CASSYRAGTEAFF.

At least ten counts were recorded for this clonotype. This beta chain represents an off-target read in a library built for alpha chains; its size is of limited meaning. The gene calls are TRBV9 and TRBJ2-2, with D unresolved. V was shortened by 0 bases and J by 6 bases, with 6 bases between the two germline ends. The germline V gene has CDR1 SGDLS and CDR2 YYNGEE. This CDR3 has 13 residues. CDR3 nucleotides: TGTGCCAGCAGCGTAGGGTCTCCCGGGGAGCTGTTTTTT. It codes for CASSVGSPGELFF.